This record concerns one T cell receptor beta chain sequence. Its antigen is undetermined. This sample was taken from a study of blood T cells in healthy people across ages. Germline V gene lookup returns CDR1 MNHEY and CDR2 SMNVEV (reference sequence). The CDR3 is 15 residues long. Next came a second PCR, run for about 7 to 12 cycles, which used a sample-barcoded 5' primer along with a J-beta primer mix. Via MiXCR, TCRdb re-called the 5' RACE reads, giving one row per CDR3 protein. The data contain approximately 780,000 distinct CDR3 sequences, around 24% of them singletons. Study findings and constraints: The study found TCR beta diversity correlated strongly with naive T cell percentage.

The same sample was also used in a study of T cells of mothers and their children. That source reports: With unrelated pairs as the comparison, related mother-child pairs had a slightly higher overlap that was not significant.

The clonotype was recovered from a boy between 10 and 17 years old in good health. The chain recombines TRBV27 with TRBJ2-5; D is possibly TRBD2 (6 bases). The end of the DNA aligns better with TRBJ2-7, so the J call may be wrong. Sequencing input: blood. CDR3 DNA: TGTGCCAGCAGCCCCGGAGGGCCGGGGGCCTACGAGCAGTACTTC. Its protein product is CASSPGGPGAYEQYF.